These T cell receptor beta chains were read from a single sample in a study of blood T cell repertoires in COVID-19. Profiling relied on immunoSEQ multiplex PCR, and the TCRdb table lists in-frame clones only, not all of them. Counted here are 270,000 or so clones, 90% occurring once; the ten biggest clones make up around 2.3%. The sample taken for sequencing was peripheral blood. The receptor source for this set is a woman aged 60 to 75 with COVID-19, enrolled during active disease. CDR3s include the opening cysteine and the closing phenylalanine or tryptophan. D genes are given only for firm matches. A clone size is listed for some rows: how often the clone was seen (once, few, many), or a class if it is expanded.

DNA: TGTGCCAGCAGCCAAGGCCAGGGCGGACAGCCCCAGCATTTT
CDR3: CASSQGQGGQPQHF
J: TRBJ1-5
size: few
D: NA
length: 14
V: TRBV3-1/TRBV3-2

DNA: TGTGCCAGCAGCCTTGAGGGGAGGACCACTGAAGCTTTCTTT
CDR3: CASSLEGRTTEAFF
J: TRBJ1-1
size: NA
D: NA
length: 14
V: TRBV9

DNA: TGTGCCAGCAGCCCTGTCCTAGCGGGGCTGAATGAGCAGTTCTTC
CDR3: CASSPVLAGLNEQFF
J: TRBJ2-1
size: NA
D: TRBD2
length: 15
V: TRBV5-4

DNA: TGTGCCAGTAGTATAGCTAACAGGGGGGGTACTGAAGCTTTCTTT
CDR3: CASSIANRGGTEAFF
J: TRBJ1-1
size: NA
D: TRBD1
length: 15
V: TRBV19

DNA: TGTGCCAGCGCCCAGAACCAAGAGACCCAGTACTTC
CDR3: CASAQNQETQYF
J: TRBJ2-5
size: NA
D: NA
length: 12
V: TRBV9

DNA: TGCGCCAGCAGCCCCCCTGGCGGGGGGGAGGAAGAGACCCAGTACTTC
CDR3: CASSPPGGGEEETQYF
J: TRBJ2-5
size: NA
D: TRBD2
length: 16
V: TRBV4-1

DNA: TGTGCCAGCAGCCTGCTGTCAGGGAGGGACGAGCAGTACTTC
CDR3: CASSLLSGRDEQYF
J: TRBJ2-7
size: NA
D: TRBD2
length: 14
V: TRBV3-1/TRBV3-2

DNA: TGTGCCAGCAGCTTGACAGCCTCCTACGAGCAGTACTTC
CDR3: CASSLTASYEQYF
J: TRBJ2-7
size: NA
D: NA
length: 13
V: TRBV5-5

DNA: TGTGCCAGCAGCTTAACGGGGACAGGGGATGAAAAACTGTTTTTT
CDR3: CASSLTGTGDEKLFF
J: TRBJ1-4
size: NA
D: TRBD1
length: 15
V: TRBV5-6

DNA: TGTGCCAGCAGTTCCTACAGGGATGGAAACACCATATATTTT
CDR3: CASSSYRDGNTIYF
J: TRBJ1-3
size: NA
D: NA
length: 14
V: TRBV2

DNA: TGTGCCAGCAGCCAGGGACTACAGGGATGGGACGGCTACACCTTC
CDR3: CASSQGLQGWDGYTF
J: TRBJ1-2
size: NA
D: NA
length: 15
V: TRBV5-4

DNA: TGTGCCAGCAGCGACGGACTAGCGCGGGAGACCCAGTACTTC
CDR3: CASSDGLARETQYF
J: TRBJ2-5
size: NA
D: TRBD2
length: 14
V: TRBV5-8

DNA: TGTGCCAGCAGCCTAGCGGGGACACGACCAGTAACCTCCTACAATGAGCAGTTCTTC
CDR3: CASSLAGTRPVTSYNEQFF
J: TRBJ2-1
size: NA
D: TRBD2
length: 19
V: TRBV11-2

DNA: TGTGCCAGCAGCAAAGGCTGCCCGGGACAGGACCTGGCGGGGAGCAATCAGCCCCAGCATTTT
CDR3: CASSKGCPGQDLAGSNQPQHF
J: TRBJ1-5
size: NA
D: NA
length: 21
V: TRBV21-1

DNA: TGTGCCAGCAGCCAAGGGAATAGCGGGTACGAGCAGTACTTC
CDR3: CASSQGNSGYEQYF
J: TRBJ2-7
size: NA
D: TRBD2
length: 14
V: TRBV4-2

DNA: TGTGCCAGCGACAGGGGAGCTGGGAACACTGAAGCTTTCTTT
CDR3: CASDRGAGNTEAFF
J: TRBJ1-1
size: NA
D: TRBD1
length: 14
V: TRBV7-9

DNA: TGTGCCAGCAGCTTGGGCACAGGGGGTTCGAGTGAAAAACTGTTTTTT
CDR3: CASSLGTGGSSEKLFF
J: TRBJ1-4
size: NA
D: TRBD1
length: 16
V: TRBV5-5

DNA: TGTGCCAGCAGCGTAGCCCCAGGGGGTAATTCACCCCTCCACTTT
CDR3: CASSVAPGGNSPLHF
J: TRBJ1-6
size: NA
D: TRBD1
length: 15
V: TRBV9

DNA: TGTGCCAGCAGTTTACAGGTTAACCTAGGCTATGGCTACACCTTC
CDR3: CASSLQVNLGYGYTF
J: TRBJ1-2
size: NA
D: NA
length: 15
V: TRBV2

DNA: TGTGCCAGCACCATCGGACAGCGATATGGCTACACCTTC
CDR3: CASTIGQRYGYTF
J: TRBJ1-2
size: NA
D: NA
length: 13
V: TRBV7-2

DNA: TGTGCCAGCAGCTTAGCAGGGACAGGGCGTAATTCACCCCTCCACTTT
CDR3: CASSLAGTGRNSPLHF
J: TRBJ1-6
size: NA
D: TRBD1
length: 16
V: TRBV7-2

DNA: TGTGCCAGCAGCTGGGGGGGACTGGGAAATTCACCCCTCCACTTT
CDR3: CASSWGGLGNSPLHF
J: TRBJ1-6
size: NA
D: NA
length: 15
V: TRBV5-4

DNA: TGTGCCAGCAGCTTATCCAGACAGGGGGCGGACTATGGCTACACCTTC
CDR3: CASSLSRQGADYGYTF
J: TRBJ1-2
size: once
D: TRBD1
length: 16
V: TRBV7-2

DNA: TGTGCCAGCAGCCGGACAGGGTACTATGGCTACACCTTC
CDR3: CASSRTGYYGYTF
J: TRBJ1-2
size: few
D: TRBD1
length: 13
V: TRBV7-2

DNA: TGTGCCAGCAGTTACCCCAGGGAGGATGGCTACACCTTC
CDR3: CASSYPREDGYTF
J: TRBJ1-2
size: NA
D: NA
length: 13
V: TRBV6-2/TRBV6-3

DNA: TGCGCCAGCAGCTTAACAGGGGCCGGAAACACCATATATTTT
CDR3: CASSLTGAGNTIYF
J: TRBJ1-3
size: NA
D: TRBD1
length: 14
V: TRBV5-1

DNA: TGTGCCAGCAGCCAACTTCTAACAGGGGGACCCCTCTCTGGAAACACCATATATTTT
CDR3: CASSQLLTGGPLSGNTIYF
J: TRBJ1-3
size: NA
D: NA
length: 19
V: TRBV21-1

DNA: TGTGCCATCAGTGAGGGACAGGGGACTAACTATGGCTACACCTTC
CDR3: CAISEGQGTNYGYTF
J: TRBJ1-2
size: NA
D: TRBD1
length: 15
V: TRBV10-3

DNA: TGTGCCAGCAGGAGCTCCTATAATTCACCCCTCCACTTT
CDR3: CASRSSYNSPLHF
J: TRBJ1-6
size: NA
D: NA
length: 13
V: TRBV27

DNA: TGTGCCAGCAGCTTAGTCCATTTGGGAGGGACACAGCATTTTAAACGTAGCAATGAGCAGTTCTTC
CDR3: CASSLVHLGGTQHFKRSNEQFF
J: TRBJ2-1
size: NA
D: NA
length: 22
V: TRBV7-6

DNA: TGTGCCAGCAGCGCGCGACAGGGCGAGCAGTACTTC
CDR3: CASSARQGEQYF
J: TRBJ2-7
size: NA
D: TRBD1
length: 12
V: TRBV4-2

DNA: TGTGCCAGCAGCTTGGTCCGGACAGGGGGCGCTTCTGGCTACACCTTC
CDR3: CASSLVRTGGASGYTF
J: TRBJ1-2
size: NA
D: TRBD1
length: 16
V: TRBV7-2

DNA: TGTGCCACCTTAAGCCTGAGAAACACTGAAGCTTTCTTT
CDR3: CATLSLRNTEAFF
J: TRBJ1-1
size: NA
D: NA
length: 13
V: TRBV24-1

DNA: TGTGCCAGTAGTAGGACAGCAAGTTCTGGAAACACCATATATTTT
CDR3: CASSRTASSGNTIYF
J: TRBJ1-3
size: NA
D: NA
length: 15
V: TRBV19

DNA: TGTGCCAGCGGGCGGGGGGGCAATGAGCAGTTCTTC
CDR3: CASGRGGNEQFF
J: TRBJ2-1
size: NA
D: TRBD2
length: 12
V: TRBV6-5

DNA: TGTGCCAGCAGCCAAGATATCAGGGGGCTTGAGACCCAGTACTTC
CDR3: CASSQDIRGLETQYF
J: TRBJ2-5
size: NA
D: TRBD1
length: 15
V: TRBV14

DNA: TGTGCCAGTAGTATGGGGGAGGGGAGAGATAATGGCTACACCTTC
CDR3: CASSMGEGRDNGYTF
J: TRBJ1-2
size: once
D: NA
length: 15
V: TRBV19

DNA: TGTGCCAGCAGCCTTGGGACAATCACCGGCTACACCTTC
CDR3: CASSLGTITGYTF
J: TRBJ1-2
size: NA
D: NA
length: 13
V: TRBV3-1/TRBV3-2

DNA: TGTGCTAGCAGCACGTCGGGACAGAATACAAATGAGCAGTTCTTC
CDR3: CASSTSGQNTNEQFF
J: TRBJ2-1
size: NA
D: TRBD1
length: 15
V: TRBV7-2

DNA: TGTGCCAGCAGTCGCGCATCCAATTCACCCCTCCACTTT
CDR3: CASSRASNSPLHF
J: TRBJ1-6
size: once
D: NA
length: 13
V: TRBV6-5

DNA: TGTGCCAGCAGTTACGGGCTTATGGCAGGGGCCAATCAGCCCCAGCATTTT
CDR3: CASSYGLMAGANQPQHF
J: TRBJ1-5
size: NA
D: NA
length: 17
V: TRBV6-2/TRBV6-3

DNA: TGTGCCATCAGTGAGTCGCAGGGGGCTAAAGAGACCCAGTACTTC
CDR3: CAISESQGAKETQYF
J: TRBJ2-5
size: NA
D: TRBD1
length: 15
V: TRBV10-3

DNA: TGCAGTGCCGAACAGGGGTATGAGCAGTTCTTC
CDR3: CSAEQGYEQFF
J: TRBJ2-1
size: NA
D: TRBD1
length: 11
V: TRBV20-1